This T cell receptor beta chain was sequenced during a study of T cells after yellow fever vaccination. Germline V gene sequence: CDR1 DFQATT, CDR2 SNEGSKA (reference sequence). Germline trimming cut 6 bases from V and 3 bases from J; bases unmatched to any gene: 15. The CDR3 loop spans 16 amino acids. TCRdb passed the 5' RACE reads through MiXCR, listing each CDR3 protein once. The sample comprises 300,000 to 400,000 distinct CDR3 sequences, roughly an eighth of which are singletons, and 3.2% rests with the top ten. This TCR came from a man in his late teens or twenties who received the YFV17D yellow fever vaccine. This material consisted of CD4+ T cells sorted from PBMCs, taken 15 days after the yellow fever booster vaccination. The rearrangement uses TRBV20-1 and TRBJ2-5; 8 bases are shared with TRBD1. The CDR3 region has the DNA TGCAGTGCGCATTCTATCTCACAGGGGGAGAAAGAGACCCAGTACTTC. Translation: CSAHSISQGEKETQYF.